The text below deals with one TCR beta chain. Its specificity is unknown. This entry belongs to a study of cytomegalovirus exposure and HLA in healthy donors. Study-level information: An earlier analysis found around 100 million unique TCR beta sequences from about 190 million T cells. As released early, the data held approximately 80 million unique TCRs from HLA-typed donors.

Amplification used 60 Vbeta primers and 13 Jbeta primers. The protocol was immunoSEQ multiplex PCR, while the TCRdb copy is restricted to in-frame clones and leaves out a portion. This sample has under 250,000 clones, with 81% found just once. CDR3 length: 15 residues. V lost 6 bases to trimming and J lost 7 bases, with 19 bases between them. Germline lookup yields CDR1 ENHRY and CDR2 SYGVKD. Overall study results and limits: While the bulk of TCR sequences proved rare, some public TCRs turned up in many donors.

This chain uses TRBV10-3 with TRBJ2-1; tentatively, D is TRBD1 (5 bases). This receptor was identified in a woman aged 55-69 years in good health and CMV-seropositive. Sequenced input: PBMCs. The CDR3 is CAIRETKDSLNEQFF. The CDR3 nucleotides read TGTGCCATCAGGGAGACAAAAGACAGTTTGAATGAGCAGTTCTTC.